The 9 T cell receptor beta chains reported below all come from one sample, sequenced in a study of T cell repertoires in cytomegalovirus infection. TCRdb recomputed calls from the reads with MiXCR, one row per CDR3 protein. The table includes tens of thousands of distinct CDR3 sequences, 20% to 25% detected once. These TCRs' antigens remain unknown. Source material: PBMCs, sequenced either directly or after in vitro stimulation (not recorded which). These receptors originate from a human donor in good health (CMV status not recorded). Some clones in this sample may be carry-over from other donors' samples.

This clonotype has ten or more counts. The rearrangement uses TRBV7-2 and TRBJ2-3; TRBD2 matches 9 bases. Trimming at V came to 5 bases and at J to 0 bases, leaving 3 bases not matched to a gene. Germline loops: CDR1 SGHTA, CDR2 FQGNSA. CDR3 length equals 15 residues. The CDR3 is CASSVTSGSTDTQYF. The CDR3 coding sequence is TGTGCCAGCAGCGTCACTAGCGGGAGCACAGATACGCAGTATTTT.

The chain recombines TRBV12-3 or TRBV12-4 with TRBJ2-3; D might be TRBD1 (5 bases). The V end was cut by 6 bases, the J end by 2 bases, with 9 bases between. The CDR3 is 13 residues long. The CDR3 sequence is CASSLDITDTQYF. Here the CDR3 DNA reads TGTGCCAGCAGCCTGGACATCACAGATACGCAGTATTTT.

V is TRBV6-2 or TRBV6-3 and J is TRBJ2-3; D unresolved. This CDR3 is built from 11 residues. Trimming pared 6 bases from V and 2 bases from J, leaving 3 bases between. Per germline, CDR1 MNHEY and CDR2 SVGEGT. As DNA, the CDR3 is TGTGCCAGCAGAACCACAGATACGCAGTATTTT. Protein sequence: CASRTTDTQYF.

Ten or more counts support this clonotype. V is TRBV7-6 and J is TRBJ2-1; 9 bases fit TRBD2. The V segment lost 2 bases and the J segment 8 bases; nucleotides outside the gene matches: 7. The CDR3 length is 15 residues. The germline gives CDR1 SGHVS, CDR2 FNYEAQ. The CDR3 loop reads CASSLIGSGGHEQFF. CDR3 nucleotide sequence: TGTGCCAGCAGCTTAATCGGTAGCGGGGGCCATGAGCAGTTCTTC.

This clonotype occurred many times. The chain has TRBV19 and TRBJ2-1; 7 bases agree with TRBD2. Germline V gene lookup returns CDR1 LNHDA and CDR2 SQIVND (reference sequence). The V gene end was trimmed by 3 bases and the J gene end by 2 bases; junction bases not matched to a gene: 7. This CDR3 is 16 amino acids long. CDR3 residues: CASSILGRVTYNEQFF. In nucleotides, the CDR3 is TGTGCCAGTAGTATTTTGGGGAGGGTAACCTACAATGAGCAGTTCTTC.

The table lists this clonotype with many counts. The chain has TRBV7-9 and TRBJ1-4; no reliable D call. Germline values: CDR1 SEHNR, CDR2 FQNEAQ (reference sequence). The CDR3 contains 15 residues. The V end was cut by 1 base, the J end by 4 bases, with 10 bases between. CDR3 residues: CASSLGSGRNEKLFF. Here the CDR3 DNA reads TGTGCCAGCAGCTTAGGGTCCGGTCGTAATGAAAAACTGTTTTTT.

This clonotype was observed at least ten times. This rearrangement joins TRBV7-6 to TRBJ1-3; 7 positions agree with TRBD1. The CDR3 contains 16 residues. V shed 5 bases, J shed 4 bases, and the junction held 11 bases outside the gene matches. Per germline, CDR1 SGHVS and CDR2 FNYEAQ. CDR3 DNA: TGTGCCAGCAGCCAACCAAGACAGGGACCCGGAAACACCATATATTTT. This codes for CASSQPRQGPGNTIYF.

This clonotype occurred many times. This chain links TRBV28 with TRBJ2-4; D may be TRBD2 (6 bases). The germline gives CDR1 MDHEN, CDR2 SYDVKM. The CDR3 has 12 residues. V lost 8 bases and J lost 10, with 15 bases in between. This CDR3 reads CASAGLGGIQYF. The CDR3 DNA is TGTGCCAGCGCCGGATTGGGAGGAATTCAGTACTTC.

V and J are TRBV19 and TRBJ1-2; D uncertain. The CDR3 loop spans 13 amino acids. The germline V gene has CDR1 LNHDA and CDR2 SQIVND (reference sequence). Deletions cut 2 bases from V and 2 bases from J, with 6 bases between. As DNA, the CDR3 is TGTGCCAGTAGTATAATCGGGAACTATGGCTACACCTTC. The encoded protein is CASSIIGNYGYTF. Combining the CDR3 with reference TRBV19 and TRBJ1-2 gives the whole variable domain DGGITQSPKYLFRKEGQNVTLSCEQNLNHDAMYWYRQDPGQGLRLIYYSQIVNDFQKGDIAEGYSVSREKKESFPLTVTSAQKNPTAFYLCASSIIGNYGYTFGSGTRLTVV.